Listed here is a single TCR beta chain. The CDR3 totals 14 residues. Trimming took 5 bases from V and 6 from J; bases not matched to a gene: 7. The germline V gene has CDR1 SGHTA and CDR2 FQGTGA. Assay: immunoSEQ multiplex PCR; the TCRdb copy retains only in-frame clones and omits some. The data show 290,000 or so clones, with around nine tenths seen just once and under 3% held by the top ten. These data originate in a study of blood T cell repertoires in COVID-19. The material sequenced was PBMCs or T cells enriched from blood (not recorded which). The sequence came from a woman aged 18-35 years who had recovered from COVID-19. The gene calls are TRBV7-3 and TRBJ2-7; TRBD1 agrees at 10 bases. CDR3 DNA: TGTGCCAGCAGCCAGGGAGGACAGGGGGGCGAGCAGTACTTC. The encoded protein is CASSQGGQGGEQYF.